The source of this TCR beta chain is a study of T-cell memory formation after mild COVID-19. Study-wide context: The TCR clusters were mostly specific to one donor. Notes on the study in general: Day 15 to 85 contracting clones showed balanced CD4/CD8; day 15 to 37 expanders favored CD4+.

With 3 bases clipped from V and 2 bases from J, the junction kept 9 bases outside the gene matches. CDR3 size: 16 residues. After 5'RACE with constant-segment primers, TCR alpha and TCR beta cDNA libraries carrying sample barcodes and UMIs were obtained. TCRdb ran MiXCR on the 5' RACE reads and lists one entry per CDR3 protein. The sample consists of 400,000 or so distinct CDR3 sequences, over 15% of them appearing once. This clonotype was found a few times. Its antigen remains unidentified. The chain has TRBV12-3 or TRBV12-4 and TRBJ2-5; the match to TRBD2 covers 7 bases. This TCR derives from an adult woman who had mild COVID-19 (a few samples of this study predate the infection). Cell type and time point are not known. What was sequenced was PBMCs or a T cell subset sorted from them (not recorded which). The CDR3 DNA follows: TGTGCCAGCAGTTTGATAGAGCGGGGAACGCAAGAGACCCAGTACTTC. Residues: CASSLIERGTQETQYF.